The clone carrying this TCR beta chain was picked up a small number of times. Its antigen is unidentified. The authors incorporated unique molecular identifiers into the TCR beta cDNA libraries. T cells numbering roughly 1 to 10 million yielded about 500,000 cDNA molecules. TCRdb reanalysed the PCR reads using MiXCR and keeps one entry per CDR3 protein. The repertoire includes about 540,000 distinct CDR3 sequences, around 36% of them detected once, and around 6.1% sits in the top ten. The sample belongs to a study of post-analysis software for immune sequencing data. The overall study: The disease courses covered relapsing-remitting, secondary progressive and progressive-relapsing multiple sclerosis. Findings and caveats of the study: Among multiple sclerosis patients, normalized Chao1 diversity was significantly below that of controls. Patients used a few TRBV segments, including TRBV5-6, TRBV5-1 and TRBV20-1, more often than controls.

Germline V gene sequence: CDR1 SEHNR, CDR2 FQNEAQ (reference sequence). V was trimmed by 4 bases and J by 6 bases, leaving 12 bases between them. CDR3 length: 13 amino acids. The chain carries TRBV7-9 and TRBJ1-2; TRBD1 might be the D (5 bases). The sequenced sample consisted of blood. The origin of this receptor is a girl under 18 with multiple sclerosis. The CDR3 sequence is CASSSSGGNGYTF. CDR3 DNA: TGTGCCAGCAGCTCCTCCGGGGGGAATGGCTACACCTTC.